Each of the 22 T cell receptor beta chains below was sequenced from the same sample in a study of siplizumab effects on memory and regulatory T cells. Measured with immunoSEQ multiplex PCR; TCRdb has only the in-frame clones, and not every one. This sample has under 85,000 clones, with 80% to 90% found just once. Sequenced: Tregs sorted from blood. The receptor set was obtained from a human donor in good health.

CDR3 in amino acids: CATSRGPSGDYNEQFF. Written as DNA, the CDR3 is TGTGCCACCAGCAGAGGTCCTAGCGGAGATTACAATGAGCAGTTCTTC. V and J are TRBV15 and TRBJ2-1; 7 bases are a match to TRBD2. The trim removed 1 base at V and 4 bases at J, leaving 7 bases unmatched. Germline CDR1 is LNHNV and CDR2 is YYDKDF (reference sequence). CDR3 length: 16 amino acids.

The rearrangement joins TRBV28 to TRBJ2-7, with D tentatively TRBD1 (5 bases). The germline CDR1 and CDR2 sequences are MDHEN and SYDVKM. CDR3 length: 14 residues. V lost 3 bases, J lost 2 bases, and 11 bases lay in between. The CDR3 protein is CASSFDRVAYEQYF. The CDR3 DNA sequence: TGTGCCAGCAGTTTTGACAGAGTGGCCTACGAGCAGTACTTC. Combining the CDR3 with reference TRBV28 and TRBJ2-7 gives the whole variable domain DVKVTQSSRYLVKRTGEKVFLECVQDMDHENMFWYRQDPGLGLRLIYFSYDVKMKEKGDIPEGYSVSREKKERFSLILESASTNQTSMYLCASSFDRVAYEQYFGPGTRLTVT.

The V call is TRBV7-2, the J call TRBJ2-5; 8 nucleotides align to TRBD1. Germline values: CDR1 SGHTA, CDR2 FQGNSA. The V segment lost 3 bases and the J segment 4 bases; nucleotides outside the gene matches: 1. The CDR3 is made up of 13 amino acids. The CDR3 is CASSFDRGETQYF. The CDR3 nucleotides are TGTGCCAGCAGCTTCGACAGGGGAGAGACCCAGTACTTC.

CDR3 in DNA: TGTGCCAGTAGCCGCGGACAGGGGGCAATTTACGAGCAGTACTTC. Encoded protein: CASSRGQGAIYEQYF. The genes are TRBV19 and TRBJ2-7; TRBD1 aligns across 11 bases. Germline loops: CDR1 LNHDA, CDR2 SQIVND (reference sequence). After removal of 6 bases from V and 4 bases from J, the junction contained 8 bases not matched to a gene. The CDR3 extends over 15 amino acids.

V is TRBV29-1 and J is TRBJ2-7, with TRBD1 identical over 7 bases. The CDR3 covers 12 residues. The germline V gene has CDR1 SQVTM and CDR2 ANQGSEA. Germline trimming cut 4 bases from V and 4 bases from J; bases unmatched to any gene: 4. The CDR3 DNA follows: TGCAGCGTTGGTAGGGGGCTGTACGAGCAGTACTTC. The encoded protein is CSVGRGLYEQYF.

Only one count was recorded for this clone. The chain is built from TRBV12-5 and TRBJ1-2; D is uncertain. This CDR3 is 12 amino acids long. Germline CDR1 reads LGHNT; CDR2 reads FRNRAP. Trimming pared 6 bases from V and 4 bases from J, leaving 9 bases between. CDR3 amino acids: CASGLDIYGYTF. In DNA form, the CDR3 reads TGTGCTAGTGGCCTTGACATCTATGGCTACACCTTC.

The V gene is TRBV6-1, the J gene TRBJ2-2; no clear D gene. This CDR3 has 14 residues. CDR1 is MNHNS and CDR2 is SASEGT in the germline V gene. V was pared by 2 bases and J by 0 bases, with 4 bases between. The DNA of the CDR3 is TGTGCCAGCAGTGAACGGGCGAACACCGGGGAGCTGTTTTTT. Residues: CASSERANTGELFF.

This chain joins TRBV5-1 and TRBJ2-1; 12 nucleotides align to TRBD2. The CDR3 totals 16 residues. Trimming cost V 6 bases and J 3 bases; bases outside gene matches: 7. The V gene's germline CDR1 is SGHRS and CDR2 YFSETQ. The CDR3 bases are TGCGCCAGCAATACTCGGACTAGCGGGATCTACAATGAGCAGTTCTTC. Translating gives CASNTRTSGIYNEQFF.

The rearrangement joins TRBV5-1 to TRBJ2-3; 9 bases fit TRBD2. This CDR3 region has 14 residues. CDR1 and CDR2 from the germline V gene are SGHRS and YFSETQ. After removal of 3 bases from V and 2 bases from J, the junction contained 1 base not matched to a gene. This CDR3 is CASSWTSATDTQYF. The CDR3 nucleotides read TGCGCCAGCAGCTGGACTAGCGCCACAGATACGCAGTATTTT.

The J gene is TRBJ2-1, the V gene TRBV6-1; no definite D call. V lost 10 bases and J lost 0, with 4 bases in between. Germline CDR1 is MNHNS and CDR2 is SASEGT. There are 11 residues in the CDR3. The CDR3, as DNA: TGTGCCATGTCCTCCTACAATGAGCAGTTCTTC. This translates into CAMSSYNEQFF.

The rearrangement joins TRBV7-8 to TRBJ2-7; D perhaps matches TRBD1 (6 bases). V gave up 1 base and J gave up 6 bases, with 10 bases separating them. Germline CDR1 SGHVS, CDR2 FQNEAQ. This CDR3 is 13 amino acids long. The DNA for the CDR3 is TGTGCCAGCAGCTTAGTCAGGGGCTTCGAGCAGTACTTC. Translating gives CASSLVRGFEQYF.

This chain links TRBV7-2 with TRBJ2-3; D perhaps matches TRBD2 (5 bases). Germline V gene sequence: CDR1 SGHTA, CDR2 FQGNSA. The V and J ends lost 2 bases and 2 bases respectively, with 8 bases between them. The CDR3 length is 14 residues. The CDR3 here is CASSLSGFTDTQYF. In nucleotides, the CDR3 is TGTGCCAGCAGCTTATCGGGGTTCACAGATACGCAGTATTTT.

CDR3 loop: CASSIAGGPNQPQHF. The CDR3 nucleotides are TGTGCCAGTAGTATAGCAGGGGGCCCCAATCAGCCCCAGCATTTT. V gene TRBV19 combines with J gene TRBJ1-5; 8 nucleotides match TRBD1. The CDR3 consists of 15 residues. In germline, CDR1 is LNHDA, CDR2 SQIVND (reference sequence). V trimming: 1 base; J trimming: 3 bases; junction bases outside the gene matches: 2.

The rearrangement links TRBV14 to TRBJ2-3; a possible D gene is TRBD2 (6 bases). Germline loops: CDR1 SGHDN, CDR2 FVKESK. The CDR3 is made up of 14 amino acids. The V and J ends lost 4 bases and 0 bases respectively, with 8 bases between them. This CDR3 reads CASSLGTSTDTQYF. The CDR3, as DNA: TGTGCCAGCAGCCTCGGGACTAGCACAGATACGCAGTATTTT.

The CDR3 spells CASSPDRAVYEQYF. DNA for the CDR3: TGTGCCAGCTCACCGGACAGGGCGGTCTACGAGCAGTACTTC. This chain joins TRBV18 and TRBJ2-7; 8 positions agree with TRBD1. With V trimmed by 3 bases and J by 3 bases, 4 bases remained unmatched. Germline lookup yields CDR1 KGHSH and CDR2 LQKENI. This CDR3 contains 14 residues.

V gene TRBV25-1 combines with J gene TRBJ1-2; no reliable D call. The CDR3 covers 12 residues. V was clipped by 2 bases and J by 0 bases, with 1 base between them. Looked up from germline, CDR1 is MGHDK and CDR2 is SYGVNS. CDR3 loop: CASSEANYGYTF. In nucleotides, the CDR3 is TGTGCCAGCAGTGAAGCTAACTATGGCTACACCTTC.

This chain uses TRBV11-3 with TRBJ2-3; D call uncertain. The CDR3 contains 15 residues. The V end lost 0 bases, the J end lost 2 bases, and 9 bases lay between the germline ends. Germline V gene data show CDR1 as SGHNT and CDR2 as YENEEA. Here the CDR3 reads CASSLDSVHTDTQYF. The DNA for the CDR3 is TGTGCCAGCAGCTTAGACTCAGTGCACACAGATACGCAGTATTTT.

This chain connects TRBV30 to TRBJ1-1; the D gene is possibly TRBD1 (5 bases). CDR1 is GTSNPN and CDR2 is SVGIG in the germline V gene (reference sequence). V lost 0 bases, J lost 4 bases, and 15 bases lay in between. This CDR3 is 15 amino acids long. The CDR3 nucleotides read TGTGCCTGGAGTGTACTAGGGGCTTGGAGCACTGAAGCTTTCTTT. Translation gives CAWSVLGAWSTEAFF.

The gene calls are TRBV7-9 and TRBJ1-1; a weak D match, TRBD1 (5 bases). The CDR3 is made up of 15 amino acids. Trimming took off 1 base at V and 2 bases at J, with 11 bases between the two ends. The germline gives CDR1 SEHNR, CDR2 FQNEAQ (reference sequence). This CDR3 is CASSLVRQGNTEAFF. In DNA, the CDR3 is TGTGCCAGCAGCTTAGTCCGTCAGGGAAACACTGAAGCTTTCTTT. The full variable domain, completed using reference TRBV7-9 and TRBJ1-1, is DTGVSQNPRHKITKRGQNVTFRCDPISEHNRLYWYRQTLGQGPEFLTYFQNEAQLEKSRLLSDRFSAERPKGSFSTLEIQRTEQGDSAMYLCASSLVRQGNTEAFFGQGTRLTVV.

J is TRBJ1-2 and V is TRBV7-9; D not resolved. The CDR3 is 10 residues long. Looked up from germline, CDR1 is SEHNR and CDR2 is FQNEAQ (reference sequence). V gave up 8 bases and J gave up 5 bases, with 6 bases separating them. The CDR3 reads CASGRYGYTF. DNA for the CDR3: TGTGCCAGCGGCCGATATGGCTACACCTTC.

This sequence joins TRBV5-6 and TRBJ2-7; no clear D. Germline V CDR1 and CDR2: SGHDT, YYEEEE. The V end was cut by 6 bases, the J end by 4 bases, with 14 bases between. The CDR3 totals 13 residues. This CDR3 reads CASNPRSRYEQYF. The CDR3 nucleotides are TGTGCCAGCAATCCCAGGAGTAGGTACGAGCAGTACTTC.

The rearrangement uses TRBV27 and TRBJ2-7; TRBD1 might be the D (5 bases). This CDR3 spans 15 amino acids. Deletions cut 2 bases from V and 0 bases from J, with 11 bases between. From germline, CDR1 is MNHEY and CDR2 SMNVEV (reference sequence). The CDR3 loop reads CASSLVAGPSYEQYF. Here the CDR3 DNA reads TGTGCCAGCAGTTTAGTTGCAGGGCCCTCCTACGAGCAGTACTTC.